This record concerns one TCR beta chain sequence. Assay: immunoSEQ multiplex PCR; the TCRdb copy retains only in-frame clones and omits some. The sample consists of around 100,000 clones, about 86% of them appearing once. The data were taken from a study of blood T cell repertoires in COVID-19. Background on the study: PBMCs, B-cell-depleted T cells, or T cells were the source of the cDNA or gDNA that made up the material.

CDR1 LNHDA and CDR2 SQIVND come from the germline V gene (reference sequence). This CDR3 region has 14 residues. J lost 1 base, V lost 6 bases, and 4 bases had no gene match. Material: PBMCs or T cells enriched from blood (not recorded which). V and J are TRBV19 and TRBJ1-1; 8 bases map to TRBD1. This TCR was sampled from a woman between 50 and 59 years old who had recovered from COVID-19. The CDR3 coding sequence is TGTGCCAGTAGCCTGGACAGGGAGAACACTGAAGCTTTCTTT. As protein: CASSLDRENTEAFF.